These 5 T cell receptor beta chains were all obtained from the same sample, sequenced in a study of blood T cell repertoires in COVID-19 (dated by TCRdb to 2020 to 2022). Library method: the immunoSEQ multiplex PCR assay. The table was pulled from immuneACCESS by TCRdb, which kept in-frame rearrangements only. Such tables lose some clones; where checked, under half of the loss comes from unresolved V genes, and the rest has no known cause. In this sample the table shows over 45,000 clones, roughly 90% of which occur a single time. About 9.3% of the sample belongs to the ten largest clones. Sequences were obtained from peripheral blood. The receptors come from a man aged 60 to 75 with active COVID-19.

The chain combines TRBV10-2 with TRBJ2-7; 7 nucleotides line up with TRBD1. Looked up from germline, CDR1 is WSHSY and CDR2 is SAAADI. CDR3 size: 11 residues. The ends lost 7 bases at V and 4 bases at J; junction bases unmatched: 1. The CDR3 reads CASTRGYEQYF. The CDR3 DNA reads as TGCGCCAGCACCAGGGGGTACGAGCAGTACTTC.

V usage is TRBV15 and J usage is TRBJ2-2, with a weak D call TRBD2 (6 bases). Trimming removed 0 bases from V and 0 bases from J, with 8 bases in between. The CDR3 has 16 residues. Germline V gives CDR1 LNHNV, CDR2 YYDKDF (reference sequence). The CDR3: CATSRDAGTNTGELFF. Written as DNA, the CDR3 is TGTGCCACCAGCAGAGACGCGGGGACGAACACCGGGGAGCTGTTTTTT.

The chain is built from TRBV6-9 and TRBJ1-1; D ambiguous. V was trimmed by 4 bases and J by 3 bases, leaving 12 bases between them. This CDR3 comprises 14 residues. Per germline, CDR1 MNHGY and CDR2 SVAAGI. This CDR3 is CASSFTRRDTEAFF. The CDR3 nucleotides read TGTGCCAGCAGTTTCACCAGACGGGACACTGAAGCTTTCTTT.

The chain has TRBV25-1 and TRBJ2-5; no clear D gene. This CDR3 is 15 amino acids long. Trimming left V 1 base short and J 2 bases short, with 11 bases between. Germline loops: CDR1 MGHDK, CDR2 SYGVNS. The CDR3 DNA reads TGTGCCAGCAGTGAATTTCCCCTAGAACAAGAGACCCAGTACTTC. Encoded protein: CASSEFPLEQETQYF.

V and J are TRBV28 and TRBJ1-2; TRBD1 matches at 8 bases. Trimming removed 5 bases from V and 8 bases from J; junction bases left unmatched: 4. This CDR3 region has 12 residues. Germline CDR1 reads MDHEN; CDR2 reads SYDVKM. CDR3 protein: CASSRTGKGYTF. Here the CDR3 DNA reads TGTGCCAGCAGTCGGACAGGGAAAGGCTACACCTTC.